This is a list of T cell receptor beta chains from one sample in a study of blood T cells in healthy people across ages. MiXCR, run by TCRdb on the 5' RACE reads, gives a single entry per CDR3 protein. This table has 650,000 to 700,000 distinct CDR3 sequences, under 65% appearing once. The sequencing input was blood. These receptors originate from a woman older than 75 in good health. CDR3s include the opening cysteine and the closing phenylalanine or tryptophan. A D gene is named only where the DNA matches it firmly. Where a row states a size, it is once, few, many or the class of an expanded clone; other rows omit it.

J,V,size,D,DNA,CDR3
TRBJ2-7,TRBV6-2/TRBV6-3,.,.,TGTGCCAGCAGGAAGGGACCGACAGTTTTGAAAACCCACGAGCAGTACTTC,CASRKGPTVLKTHEQYF
TRBJ2-5,TRBV12-3/TRBV12-4,many,TRBD2,TGTGCCAGCAGTACACTAGCGGGATTGGGGGAGACCCAGTACTTC,CASSTLAGLGETQYF
TRBJ2-6,TRBV11-3,many,.,TGTGCCAGTTCAGAAACTGGGGCCAACGTCCTGACTTTC,CASSETGANVLTF
TRBJ2-7,TRBV7-3,.,.,TGTGCCAGCAGCTTAGGGTTGACGGACTTCCCCACTATTGAGCAGTACTTC,CASSLGLTDFPTIEQYF
TRBJ2-7,TRBV15,.,.,TGTGCCACCAGCGAGGATCCGGGACTTATGTACGAGCAGTATTTC,CATSEDPGLMYEQYF
TRBJ1-2,TRBV9,.,.,TGTGCCAGCAGCGGAGGGACTGTTGCGGGCTACACCTTC,CASSGGTVAGYTF
TRBJ2-4,TRBV20-1,many,TRBD2,TGCAGTGCAATCCCCCCACTAGCGGGAGATGGAATTCAGTACTTC,CSAIPPLAGDGIQYF
TRBJ1-2,TRBV3-1,.,TRBD1,TGTGCCAGCAGCCCCACAGGGGGCAGCTATGGCTACACCTTC,CASSPTGGSYGYTF
TRBJ2-7,TRBV28,.,.,TGTGCCAGCTCCCAGATGGCTCGTCTTCAGCAGTACTTC,CASSQMARLQQYF
TRBJ1-5,TRBV7-2,.,.,TGTGCCAGCAGCTTAGTGGGGGGCTCGCAGCCCCAGCATTTT,CASSLVGGSQPQHF
TRBJ2-7,TRBV2,once,.,TGTGCCAGCACCGAAGGTCTAGTTTCCTACGAGCAGTACTTC,CASTEGLVSYEQYF
TRBJ1-2,TRBV27,.,.,TGTGCCGGACTCAGGGAGTTTGGCTATGGCTACACCTTC,CAGLREFGYGYTF
TRBJ2-6,TRBV2,.,.,TGTGCCAGCGGTGCGGGGCCCGGAGCCGGGGCCAACGTCCTGACTTTC,CASGAGPGAGANVLTF
TRBJ2-5,TRBV28,.,TRBD2,TGTGCCAGCAGAAGCGGGGATCGGGAGACCCAGTACTTC,CASRSGDRETQYF
TRBJ1-2,TRBV28,once,.,TGTGCCAGCAGTTTCCCTCCCGGGAGAGACTATGGCTACACCTTC,CASSFPPGRDYGYTF
TRBJ2-1,TRBV15,.,TRBD1,TGTGCCACCACCCCAGGGGGATTTAACAATGAGCAGTTCTTC,CATTPGGFNNEQFF
TRBJ1-4,TRBV28,.,TRBD1,TGTGCCAGCAGTTTACGGCCGGGACAGGGGACAGAAAAACTGTTTTTT,CASSLRPGQGTEKLFF
TRBJ2-2,TRBV25-1,few,.,TGTGCCAGCAGTGAATTTCCTAACACCGGGGAGCTGTTTTTT,CASSEFPNTGELFF
TRBJ2-7,TRBV20-1,many,TRBD1,TGCAGTGCTAGCCCTCTATCGGACAGGGGCAGGTACGAGCAGTACTTC,CSASPLSDRGRYEQYF
TRBJ2-5,TRBV7-3,.,.,TGTGCCAGCAGCTTGGGGGCTCACAATGAGCAGTACTTC,CASSLGAHNEQYF
TRBJ2-7,TRBV20-1,.,.,TGCAGTGCCCTGCACTCCTACAATGAGCAGTACTTC,CSALHSYNEQYF
TRBJ1-1,TRBV5-1,.,.,TGCGCCAGCAGCTTAGGCGGACGCCTTACGACTGAAGCTTTCTTT,CASSLGGRLTTEAFF
TRBJ2-5,TRBV20-1,few,TRBD2,TGCAGTGCAAAAGAGACTAGCGAACAAGAGACCCAGTACTTC,CSAKETSEQETQYF
TRBJ1-5,TRBV28,.,.,TGTGCCTCCAAAGGGAACAGAAATCAGCCCCAGCATTTT,CASKGNRNQPQHF
TRBJ2-1,TRBV5-1,.,.,TGCGCCAGCAGCTTGCAGGGCCTGGTAAATGAGCAGTTCTTC,CASSLQGLVNEQFF